One and the same sample provided the 6 T cell receptor beta chains below, sequenced in a study of T cells in Graves' hyperthyroidism and ophthalmopathy (dated by TCRdb to 2018 to 2020). Libraries were built with multiplex PCR. These reads were obtained on an Illumina HiSeq 2000. Amplification of TCR beta CDR3 regions was carried out from RNA transcripts. The first round of RT-PCR for the TCR CDR3 was performed with the HTBI primer set and the Qiagen OneStep RT-PCR kit. Using fastp trimming at Q25 and MiXCR clonotype assembly, TCRdb reanalyzed the public sequencing data and kept in-frame beta chains. Rows merge per CDR3 protein into single entries with the most common DNA and genes. This sample gives about 380,000 distinct CDR3 sequences in total; approximately 13% of them show up just once. The ten most abundant clones make up around 20% of the sample. Sequencing used blood. The receptors shown here come from a man aged 30 to 45 with Graves' hyperthyroidism that later progressed to Graves' ophthalmopathy.

This clonotype has a handful of counts. V is TRBV27 and J is TRBJ2-1, with D perhaps TRBD2 (6 bases). Trimming cost V 1 base and J 9 bases, with 10 bases left between them. Germline CDR1 MNHEY, CDR2 SMNVEV (reference sequence). The CDR3 consists of 13 residues. In DNA form, the CDR3 reads TGTGCCAGCAGTTTATGGGGGGACTCTGAGCAGTTCTTC. Protein sequence: CASSLWGDSEQFF.

This clonotype was observed many times. The V call is TRBV7-9, the J call TRBJ2-3; the D gene could be TRBD1 or TRBD2 (6 bases each). Trimming took 11 bases from V and 8 from J, leaving 17 bases between them. The CDR3 sequence is 12 residues long. Germline V gene sequence: CDR1 SEHNR, CDR2 FQNEAQ (reference sequence). For the CDR3, the DNA is TGTGCCCTCCCAAGGGGGGATGGTACGCAGTATTTT. Its protein is CALPRGDGTQYF.

The chain uses TRBV13 and TRBJ2-7, with TRBD1 matching 10 bases. The V gene end was trimmed by 6 bases and the J gene end by 3 bases; junction bases not matched to a gene: 8. Germline CDR1 is PRHDT and CDR2 is FYEKMQ (reference sequence). CDR3 size: 15 residues. The CDR3: CASSARQGAFYEQYF. For the CDR3, the DNA is TGTGCCAGCAGTGCTAGACAGGGGGCATTCTACGAGCAGTACTTC.

The chain couples TRBV6-1 to TRBJ1-1, with D perhaps matching TRBD1 (5 bases). V gave up 7 bases and J gave up 0 bases, with 12 bases separating them. The CDR3 covers 14 residues. Germline V lookup: CDR1 MNHNS, CDR2 SASEGT. CDR3 nucleotide sequence: TGTGCCAGCAAACAGGAGTTTATGAACACTGAAGCTTTCTTT. It yields the protein CASKQEFMNTEAFF.

This clonotype was seen many times. This chain joins TRBV27 and TRBJ1-1, with D unclear. There are 15 residues in the CDR3. Per the germline V gene, CDR1 is MNHEY and CDR2 is SMNVEV (reference sequence). Between the trimmed V and J ends, which lost 2 bases and 1 base, there was a span of 11 bases. CDR3 sequence: CASSLIGVRNTEAFF. CDR3 bases: TGTGCCAGCAGTTTAATTGGGGTAAGGAACACTGAAGCTTTCTTT.

The V gene is TRBV2, the J gene TRBJ2-3; 10 bases match TRBD2. CDR3 size: 16 residues. The germline gives CDR1 SNHLY, CDR2 FYNNEI. V was clipped by 6 bases and J by 5 bases; unmatched bases: 11. The DNA for the CDR3 is TGTGCCAGCAGGGGGGGCAGCGGGGGGGCGGGAGATACGCAGTATTTT. Amino acid sequence: CASRGGSGGAGDTQYF.